The clone carrying this T cell receptor (beta chain) was picked up many times. No antigen is known for it. These data originate in a study of T cells in Graves' hyperthyroidism and ophthalmopathy. Overall study findings and caveats: It was a median about 6 months before onset that the model predicted ophthalmopathy. Blood also showed most of the thyroid clonotypes that were expanded above 0.001.

Germline trimming cut 6 bases from V and 4 bases from J; bases unmatched to any gene: 5. CDR3 length: 14 residues. CDR1 is MDHEN, CDR2 SYDVKM, per germline. Reasons for excluding patients were uncontrolled infection, other autoimmune disease, pregnancy or lactation. RNA transcripts were the template for amplifying TCR beta CDR3 regions. HTBI primers were the set used in a first-round RT-PCR of the TCR CDR3. One entry per CDR3 protein, called by TCRdb with MiXCR from the multiplex PCR reads. The data show fewer than 750,000 distinct CDR3 sequences, with around 13% seen just once and under 15% held by the top ten.

This chain joins TRBV28 and TRBJ2-7; 11 nucleotides match TRBD2. This clonotype was sampled from a woman in her fifties or sixties with Graves' ophthalmopathy. Material: blood. The CDR3 region has the DNA TGTGCCAGCAGAGGGACTAGCGGTCTGTACGAGCAGTACTTC. Amino acid sequence: CASRGTSGLYEQYF.